This note documents a single TCR beta chain sequence. Antigen specificity is unknown. TCRdb re-derived calls from the reads in MiXCR, one entry per CDR3 protein. The sample has about 480,000 distinct CDR3 sequences, 25% to 35% seen once. The sample comes from a study of T cell repertoires in cytomegalovirus infection. Germline V gene sequence: CDR1 LNHDA, CDR2 SQIVND (reference sequence). The V and J ends lost 7 bases and 4 bases, in that order; junction bases with no gene match: 13. The CDR3 totals 17 residues. The study's findings and limits: It was HLA-C-restricted CMV-specific TCR beta clonotypes that dominated the response ex vivo.

The source of this sequence is a human donor in good health (CMV status not recorded). Some clones in this sample may be carry-over from other donors' samples. This specimen consisted of cultured PBMCs, obtained from culture after CMV antigen stimulation. V and J are TRBV19 and TRBJ2-2, with TRBD2 matching 9 bases. CDR3 protein: CASISSTSGDPTGELFF. The CDR3, as DNA: TGTGCCAGTATCTCATCGACTAGCGGTGACCCCACCGGGGAGCTGTTTTTT.